This passage covers 3 T cell receptor beta chains from one sample sequenced in a study of blood T cell repertoires in COVID-19. Sequenced by immunoSEQ multiplex PCR; TCRdb stores in-frame clones only, minus some. The sample holds 70,000 to 85,000 clones, around nine tenths seen once. The sample was peripheral blood. The receptors shown here come from a man between 65 and 85 years old with active or convalescent COVID-19.

V is TRBV30 and J is TRBJ2-5, with D possibly matching TRBD1 (6 bases). Per the germline V gene, CDR1 is GTSNPN and CDR2 is SVGIG (reference sequence). V gave up 2 bases and J gave up 5 bases, with 9 bases separating them. The CDR3 length is 12 residues. The CDR3 DNA reads as TGTGCCTGGAGTAAACAGGGTGAGACCCAGTACTTC. Amino acid sequence: CAWSKQGETQYF.

The genes are TRBV5-1 and TRBJ1-6; possibly TRBD1 for D (5 bases). Trimming took 4 bases from V and 7 from J, leaving 12 bases between them. Germline V gives CDR1 SGHRS, CDR2 YFSETQ. CDR3 length: 14 amino acids. CDR3 amino acids: CASSVNGGNSPLHF. CDR3 nucleotides: TGCGCCAGCAGCGTAAATGGGGGGAATTCACCCCTCCACTTT.

This chain joins TRBV19 and TRBJ1-2; D gene unclear. The CDR3 length is 13 residues. Germline V CDR1 and CDR2: LNHDA, SQIVND (reference sequence). V shed 3 bases and J shed 4 bases, with 9 bases lying between them. In DNA, the CDR3 is TGTGCCAGTAGTATGAGAGTACTCTATGGCTACACCTTC. It yields the protein CASSMRVLYGYTF.